What follows are 25 T cell receptor beta chains derived from one specimen sequenced in a study of T cell repertoires in cytomegalovirus infection. These receptors lack a known antigen. Each CDR3 protein is one row after TCRdb ran MiXCR on the reads. The sample records over 120,000 distinct CDR3 sequences, over 30% being singletons. The sequencing here drew on CD8+ T cells from cultured PBMCs, taken from culture after CMV antigen stimulation. These receptors originate from a human donor in good health (CMV status not recorded). Some clones in this sample may be carry-over from other donors' samples.

V and J are TRBV19 and TRBJ2-3, with TRBD2 matching 12 bases. There are 14 residues in the CDR3. Germline V lookup: CDR1 LNHDA, CDR2 SQIVND (reference sequence). Germline trimming cut 10 bases from V and 0 bases from J; bases unmatched to any gene: 2. Here the CDR3 DNA reads TGTGCCATCGGGACTAGCGGGAGCACAGATACGCAGTATTTT. It translates to CAIGTSGSTDTQYF.

The gene calls are TRBV15 and TRBJ1-5; D not certain. Germline values: CDR1 LNHNV, CDR2 YYDKDF (reference sequence). The CDR3 totals 13 residues. Trimming shortened V by 4 bases and J by 1 base, and 5 bases separated the two germline ends. This CDR3 reads CATSTYSNQPQHF. DNA for the CDR3: TGTGCCACCAGCACCTACAGCAATCAGCCCCAGCATTTT.

The CDR3 loop reads CSARGIAELSNEQFF. CDR3 in DNA: TGCAGTGCTAGAGGAATAGCGGAGCTCTCGAATGAGCAGTTCTTC. J is TRBJ2-1 and V is TRBV20-1; perhaps TRBD2 as D (6 bases). Per the germline V gene, CDR1 is DFQATT and CDR2 is SNEGSKA (reference sequence). The CDR3 totals 15 residues. Trimming removed 1 base from V and 7 bases from J, with 17 bases in between.

This clonotype was counted a few times. The J gene is TRBJ1-2, the V gene TRBV6-5; TRBD1 might be the D (6 bases). Germline V gene lookup returns CDR1 MNHEY and CDR2 SVGAGI. The CDR3 spans 15 residues. V dropped 5 bases and J dropped 0 bases, with 13 bases sitting between them. The CDR3: CASSTRTVTNYGYTF. CDR3 nucleotides: TGTGCCAGCAGTACCAGGACAGTAACTAACTATGGCTACACCTTC.

V and J are TRBV20-1 and TRBJ2-5, with TRBD1 identical over 8 bases. Germline CDR1 and CDR2: DFQATT and SNEGSKA (reference sequence). This CDR3 has 18 residues. V lost 0 bases, J lost 5 bases, and 17 bases stayed unmatched. CDR3 in amino acids: CSARDLNPPDRVWETQYF. The CDR3 bases are TGCAGTGCTAGAGATCTCAATCCCCCGGACAGGGTCTGGGAGACCCAGTACTTC.

This clonotype was recorded a few times. V gene TRBV19 combines with J gene TRBJ1-4, with D maybe TRBD1 (5 bases). This CDR3 is built from 12 residues. V was shortened by 11 bases and J by 8 bases, with 15 bases between the two germline ends. Germline lookup yields CDR1 LNHDA and CDR2 SQIVND (reference sequence). CDR3 nucleotide sequence: TGTGCCTCTCAACTAGGGGCAGAAAAACTGTTTTTT. Encoded protein: CASQLGAEKLFF.

The V gene is TRBV19, the J gene TRBJ1-5; perhaps TRBD1 as D (5 bases). Germline V CDR1 and CDR2: LNHDA, SQIVND (reference sequence). The CDR3 length is 15 residues. V lost 4 bases, J lost 4 bases, and 14 bases lay in between. CDR3 bases: TGTGCCAGTAGTACGGGTCAGGGAACTAATCAGCCCCAGCATTTT. Its protein product is CASSTGQGTNQPQHF.

V usage is TRBV28 and J usage is TRBJ2-3, with 10 bases matching TRBD2. The CDR3 loop spans 15 amino acids. Trimming took 2 bases from V and 5 from J; bases not matched to a gene: 4. Germline V CDR1 and CDR2: MDHEN, SYDVKM. CDR3 in amino acids: CASSLQRGGRDTQYF. The CDR3 nucleotides read TGTGCCAGCAGTTTACAGCGGGGGGGCCGAGATACGCAGTATTTT.

This clonotype turned up a few times. J is TRBJ1-5 and V is TRBV7-9; TRBD1 matches at 7 bases. CDR3 length: 15 residues. The germline V gene has CDR1 SEHNR and CDR2 FQNEAQ (reference sequence). The V segment lost 5 bases and the J segment 3 bases; nucleotides outside the gene matches: 7. The CDR3 sequence is CASSKGGQINQPQHF. CDR3 DNA sequence: TGTGCCAGCAGCAAAGGGGGACAGATCAATCAGCCCCAGCATTTT.

For this clonotype: This sequence may be a read error, since a much larger clone differs from it by one base. The CDR3 does not close with the conserved phenylalanine or tryptophan, likely indicating a read error. The CDR3 region has the DNA TGTGCCAGCAGTCGGCCAGTCTCCTACAATGAGCAGTTCTCC. This encodes CASSRPVSYNEQFS. The V call is TRBV28, the J call TRBJ2-1; no definite D call. From germline, CDR1 is MDHEN and CDR2 SYDVKM. The CDR3 is 14 amino acids. Trimming removed 5 bases from V and 0 bases from J, with 8 bases in between.

This clonotype was seen repeatedly, ten times or more. This rearrangement joins TRBV11-2 to TRBJ1-4, with D possibly matching TRBD1 (5 bases). Deletions cut 1 base from V and 8 bases from J, with 14 bases between. This CDR3 contains 15 residues. Germline V gene lookup returns CDR1 SGHAT and CDR2 FQNNGV. The CDR3 DNA reads TGTGCCAGCAGCTTAGTTCAGGGATCAAGGGAAAAACTGTTTTTT. Protein product: CASSLVQGSREKLFF.

The table lists this clonotype with a few counts. The J gene is TRBJ2-7, the V gene TRBV27; 8 nucleotides line up with TRBD2. With V trimmed by 6 bases and J by 1 base, 5 bases remained unmatched. This CDR3 region has 14 residues. Germline V CDR1 and CDR2: MNHEY, SMNVEV (reference sequence). CDR3 amino acids: CASSPGLVSYEQYF. The CDR3 DNA reads as TGTGCCAGCAGCCCGGGACTAGTGTCCTACGAGCAGTACTTC.

This rearrangement joins TRBV19 to TRBJ1-1; no reliable D call. CDR1 and CDR2 from the germline V gene are LNHDA and SQIVND (reference sequence). Trimming removed 0 bases at V and 8 bases at J, with 13 bases between. This CDR3 has 14 residues. CDR3 protein: CASSIDRSRGEAFF. The CDR3, as DNA: TGTGCCAGTAGTATAGACCGTAGCAGAGGAGAAGCTTTCTTT.

The chain combines TRBV5-6 with TRBJ2-1; D unclear. Trimming took off 6 bases at V and 3 bases at J, with 7 bases between the two ends. CDR3 length equals 12 residues. Germline V gene sequence: CDR1 SGHDT, CDR2 YYEEEE. CDR3 protein: CASINIYNEQFF. As DNA, the CDR3 is TGTGCCAGCATAAACATCTACAATGAGCAGTTCTTC. Based on the CDR3 plus reference TRBV5-6 and TRBJ2-1, the full variable domain is DAGVTQSPTHLIKTRGQQVTLRCSPKSGHDTVSWYQQALGQGPQFIFQYYEEEERQRGNFPDRFSGHQFPNYSSELNVNALLLGDSALYLCASINIYNEQFFGPGTRLTVL.

The V gene is TRBV12-3 or TRBV12-4, the J gene TRBJ2-5; D possibly corresponds to TRBD2 (5 bases). CDR3 length equals 16 residues. V was pared by 6 bases and J by 2 bases, with 19 bases between. CDR3 protein: CASSSNMAGQQETQYF. The CDR3 DNA is TGTGCCAGCAGCTCCAATATGGCGGGCCAACAAGAGACCCAGTACTTC.

This clonotype was counted many times. V and J are TRBV7-6 and TRBJ2-1; 13 positions agree with TRBD2. J gave up 10 bases and V 1 base, and 4 bases lay outside the gene matches. Germline CDR1 SGHVS, CDR2 FNYEAQ. CDR3 length: 15 residues. CDR3 loop: CASSLELAGGPEQFF. CDR3 coding DNA: TGTGCCAGCAGCTTAGAACTAGCGGGGGGGCCCGAGCAGTTCTTC. Full variable domain (missing parts from reference TRBV7-6 and TRBJ2-1): GAGVSQSPRYKVTKRGQDVALRCDPISGHVSLYWYRQALGQGPEFLTYFNYEAQQDKSGLPNDRFSAERPEGSISTLTIQRTEQRDSAMYRCASSLELAGGPEQFFGPGTRLTVL.

This chain uses TRBV7-9 with TRBJ1-6, with D possibly TRBD1 on 6 matching bases. Germline values: CDR1 SEHNR, CDR2 FQNEAQ (reference sequence). CDR3 size: 14 residues. V lost 5 bases to trimming and J lost 7 bases, with 12 bases between them. CDR3 loop: CASSEGQYNSPLHF. CDR3 DNA: TGTGCCAGCAGCGAAGGACAGTACAATTCACCCCTCCACTTT.

Only a few counts were recorded for this clonotype. The chain employs TRBV18 and TRBJ2-5; a possible D gene is TRBD1 (6 bases). Germline lookup yields CDR1 KGHSH and CDR2 LQKENI. Trimming left V 0 bases short and J 0 bases short, with 11 bases between. The CDR3 length is 16 residues. The CDR3 DNA follows: TGTGCCAGCTCACCACCGACAGGCCAGAACCAAGAGACCCAGTACTTC. Translating gives CASSPPTGQNQETQYF.

The chain carries TRBV4-1 and TRBJ1-2, with D possibly being TRBD1 (6 bases). The CDR3 runs to 15 residues. V shed 3 bases and J shed 1 base, with 12 bases lying between them. Germline CDR1 and CDR2: MGHRA and YSYEKL. CDR3 sequence (DNA): TGCGCCAGCAGCCAGGTCAGGGGTGGTAACTATGGCTACACCTTC. Protein: CASSQVRGGNYGYTF.

This clonotype came up many times. The J gene is TRBJ2-7, the V gene TRBV6-6; D is uncertain. The CDR3 has 14 amino acids. V gave up 0 bases and J gave up 2 bases, with 8 bases separating them. The germline V gene has CDR1 MNHNY and CDR2 SVGAGI (reference sequence). The CDR3 DNA reads as TGTGCCAGCAGTTACTCGACGGGCGCCTACGAGCAGTACTTC. Amino acid sequence: CASSYSTGAYEQYF.

CDR3 sequence (DNA): TGCGCCAGCAGCTTGGACAGGGGGGCCTACAATGAGCAGTTCTTC. This encodes CASSLDRGAYNEQFF. The V and J genes are TRBV5-1 and TRBJ2-1, with 8 bases that match TRBD1. Trimming cost V 0 bases and J 2 bases; bases outside gene matches: 1. Germline lookup yields CDR1 SGHRS and CDR2 YFSETQ. The CDR3 runs 15 residues. Together with reference TRBV5-1 and TRBJ2-1, the CDR3 gives the full variable domain: KAGVTQTPRYLIKTRGQQVTLSCSPISGHRSVSWYQQTPGQGLQFLFEYFSETQRNKGNFPGRFSGRQFSNSRSEMNVSTLELGDSALYLCASSLDRGAYNEQFFGPGTRLTVL.

J is TRBJ2-7 and V is TRBV6-1; 9 nucleotides match TRBD1. CDR3 length: 15 amino acids. Germline CDR1 and CDR2: MNHNS and SASEGT. J lost 5 bases, V lost 6 bases, and 11 bases had no gene match. For the CDR3, the DNA is TGTGCCAGCAGCCGCCCAAGGGACAGGGACCACGAGCAGTACTTC. It specifies CASSRPRDRDHEQYF.

This clonotype has ten or more counts. The chain uses TRBV6-5 and TRBJ1-5; unclear D gene. From germline, CDR1 is MNHEY and CDR2 SVGAGI. The CDR3 has 17 residues. V dropped 0 bases and J dropped 4 bases, with 16 bases sitting between them. The CDR3: CASSYSIPRGWNQPQHF. The CDR3 nucleotides are TGTGCCAGCAGTTACTCGATCCCTCGGGGATGGAATCAGCCCCAGCATTTT.

The chain combines TRBV25-1 with TRBJ1-2, with a tentative D call TRBD1 (6 bases). Germline assignment: CDR1 MGHDK and CDR2 SYGVNS. The CDR3 totals 14 residues. V was clipped by 5 bases and J by 7 bases, with 17 bases between them. The CDR3 nucleotides are TGTGCCAGCAGTTCACTGGACAGATATTTTGGCTACACCTTC. Encoded protein: CASSSLDRYFGYTF.

This clonotype occurred a few times. V and J are TRBV28 and TRBJ2-7; 12 bases align to TRBD2. There are 17 residues in the CDR3. The V gene's germline CDR1 is MDHEN and CDR2 SYDVKM. After removal of 3 bases from V and 4 bases from J, the junction contained 10 bases not matched to a gene. The chain's CDR3 is CASSFLAGGPRGYEQYF. DNA of the CDR3: TGTGCCAGCAGTTTCCTAGCGGGGGGGCCCCGGGGTTACGAGCAGTACTTC.